Reported below is one TCR beta chain. This sample stems from a study of blood T cell repertoires in COVID-19. Background on the study: Acute-phase and convalescent COVID-19 samples originated in the United States, Italy and Spain. Nucleic acid was either cDNA or gDNA, and it came from T cells, B-cell-depleted T cells, or PBMCs.

V was clipped by 6 bases and J by 2 bases; unmatched bases: 5. The CDR3 is 15 residues long. CDR1 is LGHDT, CDR2 YNNKEL, per germline (reference sequence). Per the authors' pipeline: Estimated nucleated cell counts came from reference gene primer amplification. Only in-frame clones appear in the TCRdb table, and some are missing; sequencing was by immunoSEQ multiplex PCR. D and trimming were read from the DNA, whereas the V and J calls and clone size are those reported in that table. The sample lists about 30,000 clones; about 80% were seen once. Material: peripheral blood. The chain joins TRBV3-1 (or the pseudogene TRBV3-2) to TRBJ2-2; 8 nucleotides line up with TRBD1. This receptor was taken from a human donor in a cohort sampled during active COVID-19. As DNA, the CDR3 is TGTGCCAGCAGTTTTGGACAGGGAAACACCGGGGAGCTGTTTTTT. Translating gives CASSFGQGNTGELFF.